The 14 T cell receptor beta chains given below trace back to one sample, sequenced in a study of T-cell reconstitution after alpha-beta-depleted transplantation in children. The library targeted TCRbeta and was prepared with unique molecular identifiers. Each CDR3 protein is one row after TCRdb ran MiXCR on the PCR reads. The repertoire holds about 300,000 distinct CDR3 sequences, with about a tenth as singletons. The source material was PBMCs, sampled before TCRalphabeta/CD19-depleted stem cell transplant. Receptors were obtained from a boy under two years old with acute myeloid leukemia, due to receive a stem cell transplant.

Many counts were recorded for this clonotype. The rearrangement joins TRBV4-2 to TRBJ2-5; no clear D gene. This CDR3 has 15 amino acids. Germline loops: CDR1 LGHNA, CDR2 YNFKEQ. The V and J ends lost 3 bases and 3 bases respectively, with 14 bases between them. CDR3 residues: CASSHPALAEETQYF. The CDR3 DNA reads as TGTGCCAGCAGCCATCCTGCCTTGGCGGAAGAGACCCAGTACTTC.

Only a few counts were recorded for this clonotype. CDR3 DNA: TGTGCCAGTAGTCCATGGGGACAGGGGATCTACGAGCAGTACTTC. Amino acids: CASSPWGQGIYEQYF. The gene calls are TRBV19 and TRBJ2-7, with TRBD1 matching 10 bases. The CDR3 spans 15 residues. Germline CDR1 is LNHDA and CDR2 is SQIVND (reference sequence). The J segment lost 3 bases and the V segment lost 5 bases, leaving 7 bases of the junction unmatched.

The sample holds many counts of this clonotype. The CDR3 loop reads CASSASGAYEQYF. The DNA for the CDR3 is TGTGCCAGCAGCGCCAGCGGGGCCTACGAGCAGTACTTC. The rearrangement uses TRBV5-6 and TRBJ2-7; TRBD2 aligns across 7 bases. J lost 2 bases, V lost 4 bases, and 3 bases had no gene match. CDR3 size: 13 residues. Germline CDR1 is SGHDT and CDR2 is YYEEEE.

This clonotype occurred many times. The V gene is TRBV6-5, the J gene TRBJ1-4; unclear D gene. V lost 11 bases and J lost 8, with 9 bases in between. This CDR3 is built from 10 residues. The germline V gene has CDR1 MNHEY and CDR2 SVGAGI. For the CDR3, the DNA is TGTGCCGGCTGTGGGGAAAAACTGTTTTTT. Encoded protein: CAGCGEKLFF.

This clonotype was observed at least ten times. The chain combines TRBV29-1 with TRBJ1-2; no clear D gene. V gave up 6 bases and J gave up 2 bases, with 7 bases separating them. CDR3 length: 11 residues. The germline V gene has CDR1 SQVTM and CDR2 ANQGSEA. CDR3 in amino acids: CSVRWNYGYTF. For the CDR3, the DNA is TGCAGCGTACGGTGGAACTATGGCTACACCTTC. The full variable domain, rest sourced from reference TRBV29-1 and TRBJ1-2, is SAVISQKPSRDICQRGTSLTIQCQVDSQVTMMFWYRQQPGQSLTLIATANQGSEATYESGFVIDKFPISRPNLTFSTLTVSNMSPEDSSIYLCSVRWNYGYTFGSGTRLTVV.

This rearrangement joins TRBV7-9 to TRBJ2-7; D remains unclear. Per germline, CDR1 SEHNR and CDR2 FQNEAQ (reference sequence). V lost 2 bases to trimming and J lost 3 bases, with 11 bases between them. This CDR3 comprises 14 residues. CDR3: CASSLQVTSYEQYF. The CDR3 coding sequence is TGTGCCAGCAGCTTACAGGTGACCAGCTACGAGCAGTACTTC.

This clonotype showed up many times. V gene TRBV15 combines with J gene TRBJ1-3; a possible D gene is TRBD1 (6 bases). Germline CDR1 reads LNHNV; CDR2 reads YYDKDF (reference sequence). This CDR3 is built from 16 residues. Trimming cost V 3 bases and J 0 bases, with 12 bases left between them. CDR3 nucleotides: TGTGCCACCAGCAGGCAGGGGCTTAGCTCTGGAAACACCATATATTTT. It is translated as CATSRQGLSSGNTIYF.

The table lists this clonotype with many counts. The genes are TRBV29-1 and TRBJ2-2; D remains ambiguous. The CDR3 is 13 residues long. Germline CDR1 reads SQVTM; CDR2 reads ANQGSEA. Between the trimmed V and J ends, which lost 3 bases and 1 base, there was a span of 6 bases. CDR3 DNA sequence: TGCAGCGTTGAGTACAGGAACACCGGGGAGCTGTTTTTT. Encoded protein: CSVEYRNTGELFF.

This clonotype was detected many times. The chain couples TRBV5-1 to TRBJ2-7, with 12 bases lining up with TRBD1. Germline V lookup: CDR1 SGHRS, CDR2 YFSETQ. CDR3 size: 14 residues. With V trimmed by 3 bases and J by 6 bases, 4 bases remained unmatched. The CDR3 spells CASSWGTGGVEQYF. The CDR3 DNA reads TGCGCCAGCAGCTGGGGGACAGGGGGCGTCGAGCAGTACTTC.

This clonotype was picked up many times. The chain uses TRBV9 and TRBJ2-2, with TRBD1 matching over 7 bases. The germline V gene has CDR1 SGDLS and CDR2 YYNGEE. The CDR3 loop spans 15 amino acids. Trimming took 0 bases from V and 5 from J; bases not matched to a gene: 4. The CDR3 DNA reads TGTGCCAGCAGCGTAGGAAGGGGGCGGACCGGGGAGCTGTTTTTT. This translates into CASSVGRGRTGELFF.

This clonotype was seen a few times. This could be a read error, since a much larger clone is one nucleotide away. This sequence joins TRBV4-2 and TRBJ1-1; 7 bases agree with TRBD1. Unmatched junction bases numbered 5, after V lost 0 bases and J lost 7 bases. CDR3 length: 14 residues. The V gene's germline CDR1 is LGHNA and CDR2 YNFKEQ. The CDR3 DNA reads TGTGCCAGCAGCCAAGATAACCAGGGGGATGAAGCTTTCTTT. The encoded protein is CASSQDNQGDEAFF.

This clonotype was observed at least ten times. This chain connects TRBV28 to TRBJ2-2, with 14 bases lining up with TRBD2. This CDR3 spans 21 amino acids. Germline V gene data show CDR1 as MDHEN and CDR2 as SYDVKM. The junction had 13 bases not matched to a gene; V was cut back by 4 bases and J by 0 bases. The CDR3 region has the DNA TGTGCCAGCAGTTACGCCTTCGGGCGACTAGCGGGAGGGCCGAACACCGGGGAGCTGTTTTTT. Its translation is CASSYAFGRLAGGPNTGELFF.

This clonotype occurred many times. CDR3 region: CATSDDDGTGELFF. Here the CDR3 DNA reads TGTGCCACCAGTGACGATGACGGGACCGGGGAGCTGTTTTTT. The chain links TRBV24-1 to TRBJ2-2; D gene uncertain. Germline V lookup: CDR1 KGHDR, CDR2 SFDVKD. The CDR3 has 14 residues. The V end was cut by 4 bases, the J end by 5 bases, with 10 bases between.

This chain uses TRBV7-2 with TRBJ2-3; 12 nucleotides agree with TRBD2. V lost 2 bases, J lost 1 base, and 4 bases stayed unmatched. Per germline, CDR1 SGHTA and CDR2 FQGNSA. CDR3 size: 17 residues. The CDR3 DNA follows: TGTGCCAGCAGCTTACCTAGCGGGGGGGACCGCACAGATACGCAGTATTTT. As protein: CASSLPSGGDRTDTQYF.